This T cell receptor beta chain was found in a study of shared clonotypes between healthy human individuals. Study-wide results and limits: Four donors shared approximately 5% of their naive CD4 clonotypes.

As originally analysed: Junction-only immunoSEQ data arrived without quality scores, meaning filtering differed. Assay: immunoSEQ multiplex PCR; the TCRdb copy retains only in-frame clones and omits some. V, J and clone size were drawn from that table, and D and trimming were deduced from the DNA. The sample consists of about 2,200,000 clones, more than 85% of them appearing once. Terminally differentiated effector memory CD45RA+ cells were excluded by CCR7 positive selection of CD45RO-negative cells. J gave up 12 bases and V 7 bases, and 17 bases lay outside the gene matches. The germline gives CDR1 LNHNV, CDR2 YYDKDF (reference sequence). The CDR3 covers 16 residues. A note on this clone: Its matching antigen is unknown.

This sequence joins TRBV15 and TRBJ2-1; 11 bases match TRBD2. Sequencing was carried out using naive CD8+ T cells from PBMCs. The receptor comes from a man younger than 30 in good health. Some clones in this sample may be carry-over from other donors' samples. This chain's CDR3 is CATTPRLAGPGDGQFF. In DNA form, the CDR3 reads TGTGCCACCACCCCGAGACTAGCGGGGCCTGGTGACGGGCAGTTCTTC.